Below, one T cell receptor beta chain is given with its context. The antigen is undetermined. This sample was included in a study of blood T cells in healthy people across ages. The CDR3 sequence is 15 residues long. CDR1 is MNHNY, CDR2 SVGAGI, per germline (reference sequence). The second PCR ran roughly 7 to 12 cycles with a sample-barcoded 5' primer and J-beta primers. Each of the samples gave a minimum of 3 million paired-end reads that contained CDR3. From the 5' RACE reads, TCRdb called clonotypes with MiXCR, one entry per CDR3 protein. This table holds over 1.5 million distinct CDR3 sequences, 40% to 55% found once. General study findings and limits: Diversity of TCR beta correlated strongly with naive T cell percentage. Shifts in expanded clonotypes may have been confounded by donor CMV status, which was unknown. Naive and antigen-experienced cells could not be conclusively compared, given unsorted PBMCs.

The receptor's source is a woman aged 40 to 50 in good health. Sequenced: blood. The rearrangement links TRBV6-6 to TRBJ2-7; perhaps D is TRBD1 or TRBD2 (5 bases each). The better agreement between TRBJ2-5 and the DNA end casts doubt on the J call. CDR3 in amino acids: CASSYSPRGTETQYF. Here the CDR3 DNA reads TGTGCCAGCAGTTACTCCCCGAGGGGTACAGAGACCCAGTACTTC.